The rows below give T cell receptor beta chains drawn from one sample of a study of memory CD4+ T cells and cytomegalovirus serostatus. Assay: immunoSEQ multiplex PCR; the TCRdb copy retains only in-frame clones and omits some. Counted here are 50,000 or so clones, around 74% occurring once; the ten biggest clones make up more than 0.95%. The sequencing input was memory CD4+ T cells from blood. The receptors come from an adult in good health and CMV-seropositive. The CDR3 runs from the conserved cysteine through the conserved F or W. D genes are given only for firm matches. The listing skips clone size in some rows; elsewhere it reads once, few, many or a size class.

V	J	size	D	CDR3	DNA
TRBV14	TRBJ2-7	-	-	CASSQGRAGNYEQYF	TGTGCCAGCAGCCAAGGAAGGGCCGGAAACTACGAGCAGTACTTC
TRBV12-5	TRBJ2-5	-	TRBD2	CASGGGAQTQYF	TGTGCTAGTGGGGGAGGGGCCCAGACCCAGTACTTC
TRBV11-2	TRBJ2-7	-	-	CASSLGFETAEIYEQYF	TGTGCCAGCAGCTTAGGGTTCGAGACAGCTGAAATCTACGAGCAGTACTTC
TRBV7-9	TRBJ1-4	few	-	CASSPAAGLYNEKLFF	TGTGCCAGCAGCCCGGCAGCGGGGCTATATAATGAAAAACTGTTTTTT
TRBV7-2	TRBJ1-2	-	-	CASSLENLYGYTF	TGTGCCAGCAGCTTAGAAAACCTGTATGGCTACACCTTC
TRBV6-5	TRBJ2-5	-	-	CASKDRDAQETQYF	TGTGCCAGCAAAGACCGGGACGCTCAAGAGACCCAGTACTTC
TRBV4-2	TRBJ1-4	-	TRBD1	CASRAGTGGSANEKLFF	TGTGCCAGCAGGGCCGGGACAGGGGGCTCGGCTAATGAAAAACTGTTTTTT
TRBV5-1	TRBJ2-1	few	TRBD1	CASSQTGRYNEQFF	TGCGCCAGCAGCCAGACAGGGCGGTACAATGAGCAGTTCTTC
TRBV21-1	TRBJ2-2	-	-	CASSKRSEEAGELFF	TGTGCCAGCAGCAAACGTTCGGAGGAGGCCGGGGAGCTGTTTTTT
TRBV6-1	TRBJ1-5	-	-	CASSLTGGSNQPQHF	TGTGCCAGCAGTCTAACCGGCGGTAGCAATCAGCCCCAGCATTTT
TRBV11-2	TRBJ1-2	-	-	CASSTLGQLGYTF	TGTGCCAGCAGCACCCTTGGACAGTTGGGCTACACCTTC
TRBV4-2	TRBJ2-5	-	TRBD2	CASSHTLAGVGETQYF	TGTGCCAGCAGCCACACACTAGCGGGGGTGGGTGAGACCCAGTACTTC
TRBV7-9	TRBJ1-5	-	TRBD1	CASSGGGQGEDQPQHF	TGTGCCAGCAGCGGGGGGGGACAGGGTGAGGATCAGCCCCAGCATTTT
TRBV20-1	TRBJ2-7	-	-	CSASFYYEQYF	TGCAGTGCTAGTTTCTACTACGAGCAGTACTTC
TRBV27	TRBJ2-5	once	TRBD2	CASSPLMGGGDQETQYF	TGTGCCAGCAGTCCGCTTATGGGCGGGGGGGATCAAGAGACCCAGTACTTC
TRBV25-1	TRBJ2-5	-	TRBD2	CASSVKRGPRTLGETQYF	TGTGCCAGCAGTGTCAAGCGGGGGCCTCGGACATTAGGGGAGACCCAGTACTTC
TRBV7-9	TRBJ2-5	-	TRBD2	CASTGGLAGIQTQYF	TGTGCCAGCACGGGTGGACTAGCGGGGATACAGACCCAGTACTTC
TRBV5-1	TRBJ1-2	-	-	CASSFSGSGYTF	TGCGCCAGCAGTTTCTCAGGGTCAGGCTACACCTTC
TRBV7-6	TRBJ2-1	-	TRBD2	CASSLPRGSGGAYNEQFF	TGTGCCAGCAGCCTCCCCCGGGGGAGCGGGGGGGCCTACAATGAGCAGTTCTTC
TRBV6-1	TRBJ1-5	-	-	CASSELTGQPQHF	TGTGCCAGCAGTGAGCTGACAGGTCAGCCCCAGCATTTT
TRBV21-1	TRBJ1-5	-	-	CASTMGQGGRWGQPQHF	TGTGCCAGCACCATGGGACAGGGGGGACGGTGGGGTCAGCCCCAGCATTTT
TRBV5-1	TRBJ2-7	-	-	CASSLSNRNEQYF	TGCGCCAGCAGCTTGTCAAACCGCAACGAGCAGTACTTC
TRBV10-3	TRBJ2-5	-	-	CATRDLRLGETQYF	TGTGCCACGAGGGACCTCCGACTGGGAGAGACCCAGTACTTC
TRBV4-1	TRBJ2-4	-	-	CASSQVPGVWAKNIQYF	TGCGCCAGCAGCCAAGTCCCCGGGGTCTGGGCCAAAAACATTCAGTACTTC
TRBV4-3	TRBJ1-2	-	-	CASSTRTRLEGYTF	TGCGCCAGCAGCACGCGGACGAGACTGGAGGGCTACACCTTC
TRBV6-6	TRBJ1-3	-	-	CASSYSRGHSGNTIYF	TGTGCCAGCAGTTACTCCCGGGGACACTCTGGAAACACCATATATTTT
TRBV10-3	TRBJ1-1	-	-	CAIRTDPGTEAFF	TGTGCCATCAGGACTGACCCAGGCACTGAAGCTTTCTTT
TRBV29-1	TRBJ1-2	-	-	CSVGQFGANGYTF	TGCAGCGTGGGGCAATTTGGGGCGAATGGCTACACCTTC
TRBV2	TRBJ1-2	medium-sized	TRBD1	CASSEAQGEGNGYTF	TGTGCCAGCAGTGAAGCCCAGGGGGAAGGAAATGGCTACACCTTC
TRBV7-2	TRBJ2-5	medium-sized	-	CASSLVIRETQYF	TGTGCCAGCAGCTTAGTTATTCGGGAGACCCAGTACTTC
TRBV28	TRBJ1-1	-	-	CASSQMTEAFF	TGTGCCAGCAGCCAAATGACTGAAGCTTTCTTT
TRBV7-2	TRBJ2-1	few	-	CASSLAGENEQFF	TGTGCCAGCAGCTTGGCAGGGGAGAATGAGCAGTTCTTC
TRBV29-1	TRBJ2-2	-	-	CSVRDGNTGELFF	TGCAGCGTAAGAGACGGGAACACCGGGGAGCTGTTTTTT
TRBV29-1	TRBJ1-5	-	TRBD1	CSVGGQGDQPQHF	TGCAGCGTTGGCGGACAGGGGGATCAGCCCCAGCATTTT
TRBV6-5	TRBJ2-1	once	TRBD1	CASRQRDRGMNEQFF	TGTGCCAGCAGACAACGGGACAGGGGTATGAATGAGCAGTTCTTC
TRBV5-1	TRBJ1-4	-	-	CASSLEGEGEKLFF	TGCGCCAGCAGCTTGGAGGGGGAAGGTGAAAAACTGTTTTTT
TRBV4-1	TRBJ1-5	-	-	CASSQPRQGNQPQHF	TGCGCCAGCAGCCAACCCCGGCAGGGGAATCAGCCCCAGCATTTT
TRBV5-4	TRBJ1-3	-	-	CASSSGVLSGNTIYF	TGTGCCAGCAGCTCCGGGGTCCTGTCTGGAAACACCATATATTTT
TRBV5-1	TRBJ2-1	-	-	CASSLGLHNEQFF	TGCGCCAGCAGCTTGGGGCTTCACAATGAGCAGTTCTTC
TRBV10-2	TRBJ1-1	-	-	CASRQAGEMNTEAFF	TGCGCCAGCAGACAAGCAGGAGAGATGAACACTGAAGCTTTCTTT
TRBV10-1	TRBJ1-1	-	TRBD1	CASSEGTGAQGAFF	TGCGCCAGCAGTGAGGGGACAGGGGCTCAGGGAGCTTTCTTT
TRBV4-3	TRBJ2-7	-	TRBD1	CASSQGNRGYEQYF	TGCGCCAGCAGCCAAGGTAACAGGGGCTACGAGCAGTACTTC
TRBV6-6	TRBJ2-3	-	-	CASSYTGPDTQYF	TGTGCCAGCAGTTATACAGGGCCAGATACGCAGTATTTT
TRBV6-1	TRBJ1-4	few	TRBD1	CASSEDRGSEKLFF	TGTGCCAGCAGTGAAGACAGGGGCTCAGAAAAACTGTTTTTT
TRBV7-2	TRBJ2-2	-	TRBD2	CASSLSGGASGELFF	TGTGCCAGCAGCTTAAGCGGGGGGGCATCCGGGGAGCTGTTTTTT